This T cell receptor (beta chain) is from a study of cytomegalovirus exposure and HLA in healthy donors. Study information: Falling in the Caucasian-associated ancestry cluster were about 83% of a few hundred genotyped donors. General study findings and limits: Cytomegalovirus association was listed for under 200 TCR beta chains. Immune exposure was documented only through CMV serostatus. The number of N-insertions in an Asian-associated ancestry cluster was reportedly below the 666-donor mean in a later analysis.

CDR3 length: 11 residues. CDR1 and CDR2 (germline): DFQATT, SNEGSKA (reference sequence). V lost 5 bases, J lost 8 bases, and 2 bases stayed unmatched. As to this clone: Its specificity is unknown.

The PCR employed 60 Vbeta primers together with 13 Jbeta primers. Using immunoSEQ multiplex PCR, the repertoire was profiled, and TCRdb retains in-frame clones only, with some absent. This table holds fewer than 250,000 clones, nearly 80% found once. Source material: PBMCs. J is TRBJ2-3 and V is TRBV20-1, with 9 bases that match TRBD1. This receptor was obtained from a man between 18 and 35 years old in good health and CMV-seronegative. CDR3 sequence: CSASTGGTQYF. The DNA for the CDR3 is TGCAGTGCTTCGACAGGGGGTACGCAGTATTTT.